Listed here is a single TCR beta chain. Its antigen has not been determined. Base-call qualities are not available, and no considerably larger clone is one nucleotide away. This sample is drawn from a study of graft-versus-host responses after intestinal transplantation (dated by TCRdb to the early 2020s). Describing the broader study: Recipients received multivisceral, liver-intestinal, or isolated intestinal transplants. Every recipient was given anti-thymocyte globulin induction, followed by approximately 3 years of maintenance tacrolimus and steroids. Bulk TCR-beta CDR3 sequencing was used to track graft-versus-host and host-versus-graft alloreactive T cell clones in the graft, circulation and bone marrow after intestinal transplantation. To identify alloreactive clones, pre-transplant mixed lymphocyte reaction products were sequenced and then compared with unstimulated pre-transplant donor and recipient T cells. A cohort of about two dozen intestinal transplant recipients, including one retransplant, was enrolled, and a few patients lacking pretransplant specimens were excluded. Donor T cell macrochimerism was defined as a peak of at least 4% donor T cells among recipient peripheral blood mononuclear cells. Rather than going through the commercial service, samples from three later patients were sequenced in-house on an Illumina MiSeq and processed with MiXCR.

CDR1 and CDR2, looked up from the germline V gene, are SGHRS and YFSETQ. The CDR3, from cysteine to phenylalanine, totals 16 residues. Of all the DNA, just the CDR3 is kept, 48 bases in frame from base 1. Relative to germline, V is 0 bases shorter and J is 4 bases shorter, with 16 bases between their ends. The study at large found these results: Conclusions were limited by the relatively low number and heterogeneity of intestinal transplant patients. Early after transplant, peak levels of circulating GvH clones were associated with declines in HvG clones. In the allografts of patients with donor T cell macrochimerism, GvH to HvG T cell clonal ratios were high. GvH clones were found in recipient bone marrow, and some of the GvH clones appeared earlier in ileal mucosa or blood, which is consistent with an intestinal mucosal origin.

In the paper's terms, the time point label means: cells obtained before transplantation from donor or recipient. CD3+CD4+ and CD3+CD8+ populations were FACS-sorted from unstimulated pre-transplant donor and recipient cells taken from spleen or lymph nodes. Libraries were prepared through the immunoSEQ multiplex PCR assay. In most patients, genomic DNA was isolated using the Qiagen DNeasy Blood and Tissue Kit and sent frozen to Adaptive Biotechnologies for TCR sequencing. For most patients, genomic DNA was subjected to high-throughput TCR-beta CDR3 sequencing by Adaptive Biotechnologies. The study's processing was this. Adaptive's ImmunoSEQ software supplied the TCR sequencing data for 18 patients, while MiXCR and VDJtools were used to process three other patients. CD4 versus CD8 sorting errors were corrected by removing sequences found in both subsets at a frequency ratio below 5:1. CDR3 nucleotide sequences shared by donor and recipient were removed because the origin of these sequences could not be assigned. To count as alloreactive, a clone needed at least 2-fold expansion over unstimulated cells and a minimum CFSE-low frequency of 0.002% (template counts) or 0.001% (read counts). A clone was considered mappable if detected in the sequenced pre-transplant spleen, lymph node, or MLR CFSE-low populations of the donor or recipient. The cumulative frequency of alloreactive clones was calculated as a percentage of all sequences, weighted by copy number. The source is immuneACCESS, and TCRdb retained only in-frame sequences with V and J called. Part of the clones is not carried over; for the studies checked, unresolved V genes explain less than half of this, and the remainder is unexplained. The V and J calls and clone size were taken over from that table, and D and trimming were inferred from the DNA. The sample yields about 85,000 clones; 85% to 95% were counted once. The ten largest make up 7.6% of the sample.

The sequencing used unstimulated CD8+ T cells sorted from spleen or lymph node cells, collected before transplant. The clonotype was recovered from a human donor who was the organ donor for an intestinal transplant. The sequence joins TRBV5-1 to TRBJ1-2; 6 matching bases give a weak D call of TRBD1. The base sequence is TGCGCCAGCAGCTTGGGTTGGCGTCAGGGGATCTATGGCTACACCTTC. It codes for CASSLGWRQGIYGYTF.